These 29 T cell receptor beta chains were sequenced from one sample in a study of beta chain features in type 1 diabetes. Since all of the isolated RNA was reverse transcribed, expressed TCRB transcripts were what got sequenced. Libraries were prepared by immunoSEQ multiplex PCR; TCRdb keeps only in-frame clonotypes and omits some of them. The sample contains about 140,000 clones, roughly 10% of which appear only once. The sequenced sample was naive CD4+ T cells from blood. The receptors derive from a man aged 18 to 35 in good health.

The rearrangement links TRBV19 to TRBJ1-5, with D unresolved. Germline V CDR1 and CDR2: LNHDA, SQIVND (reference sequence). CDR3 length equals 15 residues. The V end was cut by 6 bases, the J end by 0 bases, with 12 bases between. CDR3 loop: CASSPLQYSNQPQHF. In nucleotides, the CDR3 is TGTGCCAGTAGCCCTCTACAGTATAGCAATCAGCCCCAGCATTTT.

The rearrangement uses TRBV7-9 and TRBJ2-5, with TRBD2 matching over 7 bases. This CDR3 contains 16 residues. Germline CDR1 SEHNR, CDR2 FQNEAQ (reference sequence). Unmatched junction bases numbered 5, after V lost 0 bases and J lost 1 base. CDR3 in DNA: TGTGCCAGCAGCTTAGCTTTCTGGACTAGCCAAGAGACCCAGTACTTC. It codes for CASSLAFWTSQETQYF.

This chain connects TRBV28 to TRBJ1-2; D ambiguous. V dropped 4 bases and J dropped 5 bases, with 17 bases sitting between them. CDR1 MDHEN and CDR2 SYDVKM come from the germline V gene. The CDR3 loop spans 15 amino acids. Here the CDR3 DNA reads TGTGCCAGCAGTTCCGACGGACTCTACCTTTATGGCTACACCTTC. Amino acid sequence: CASSSDGLYLYGYTF.

CDR3 DNA: TGTGCCAGCTGGCCAGGGTTGATTGGGGAGACCCAGTACTTC. Residues: CASWPGLIGETQYF. This chain joins TRBV7-2 and TRBJ2-5, with TRBD1 as a possible D gene (5 bases). Looked up from germline, CDR1 is SGHTA and CDR2 is FQGNSA. Trimming removed 8 bases from V and 5 bases from J, with 18 bases in between. The CDR3 is 14 residues long.

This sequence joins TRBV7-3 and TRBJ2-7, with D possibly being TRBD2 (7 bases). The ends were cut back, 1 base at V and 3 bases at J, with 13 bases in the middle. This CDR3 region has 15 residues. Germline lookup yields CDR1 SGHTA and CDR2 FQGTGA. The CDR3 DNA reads TGTGCCAGCAGCTTAAGGGGGGGGCAGAGCTACGAGCAGTACTTC. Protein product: CASSLRGGQSYEQYF.

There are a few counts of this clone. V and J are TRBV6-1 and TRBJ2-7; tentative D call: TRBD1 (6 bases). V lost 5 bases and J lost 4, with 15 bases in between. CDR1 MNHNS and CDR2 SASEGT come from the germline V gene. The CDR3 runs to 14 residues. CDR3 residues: CASSRTVWEYEQYF. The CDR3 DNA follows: TGTGCCAGCAGTAGGACAGTTTGGGAATACGAGCAGTACTTC.

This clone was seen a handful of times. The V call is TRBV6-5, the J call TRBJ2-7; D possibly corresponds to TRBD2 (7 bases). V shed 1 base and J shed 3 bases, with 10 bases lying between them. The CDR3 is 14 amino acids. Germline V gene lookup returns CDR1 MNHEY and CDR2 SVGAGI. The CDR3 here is CASSYWGGFYEQYF. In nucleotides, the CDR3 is TGTGCCAGCAGTTACTGGGGGGGCTTCTACGAGCAGTACTTC.

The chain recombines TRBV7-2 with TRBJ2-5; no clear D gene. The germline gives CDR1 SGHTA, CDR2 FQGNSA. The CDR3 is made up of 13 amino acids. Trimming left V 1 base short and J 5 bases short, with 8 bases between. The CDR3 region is CASSLEFAETQYF. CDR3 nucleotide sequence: TGTGCCAGCAGCTTAGAGTTTGCGGAGACCCAGTACTTC.

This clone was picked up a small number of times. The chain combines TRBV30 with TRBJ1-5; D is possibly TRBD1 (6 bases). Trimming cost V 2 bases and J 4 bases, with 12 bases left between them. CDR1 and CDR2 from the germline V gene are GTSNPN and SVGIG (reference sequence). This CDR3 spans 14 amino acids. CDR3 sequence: CAWSHRVGNQPQHF. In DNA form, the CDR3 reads TGTGCCTGGAGTCACAGGGTTGGAAATCAGCCCCAGCATTTT.

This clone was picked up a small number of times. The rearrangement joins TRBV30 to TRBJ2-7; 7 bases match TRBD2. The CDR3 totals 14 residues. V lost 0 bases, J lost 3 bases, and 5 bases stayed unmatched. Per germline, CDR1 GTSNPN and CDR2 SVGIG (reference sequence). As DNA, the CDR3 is TGTGCCTGGAGTGTACTTAGCGGGCACTACGAGCAGTACTTC. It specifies CAWSVLSGHYEQYF.

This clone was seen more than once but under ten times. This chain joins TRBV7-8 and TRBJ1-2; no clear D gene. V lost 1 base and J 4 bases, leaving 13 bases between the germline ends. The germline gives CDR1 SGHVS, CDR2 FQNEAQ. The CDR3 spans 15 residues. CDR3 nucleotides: TGTGCCAGCAGCTTAGACCGGGGTCAAATCTATGGCTACACCTTC. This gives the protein CASSLDRGQIYGYTF.

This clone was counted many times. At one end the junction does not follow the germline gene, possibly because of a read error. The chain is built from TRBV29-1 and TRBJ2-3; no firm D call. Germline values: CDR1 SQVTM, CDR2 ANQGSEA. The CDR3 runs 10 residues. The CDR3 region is CSVAGPFSLF. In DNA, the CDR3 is TGCAGCGTTGCTGGGCCCTTTTCTTTATTT.

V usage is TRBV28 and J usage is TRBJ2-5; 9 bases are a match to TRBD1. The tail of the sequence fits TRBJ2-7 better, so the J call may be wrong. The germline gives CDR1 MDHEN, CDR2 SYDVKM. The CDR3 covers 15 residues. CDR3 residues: CASSLTGTGFDEQYF. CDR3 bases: TGTGCCAGCAGTTTAACCGGGACAGGGTTCGACGAGCAGTACTTC.

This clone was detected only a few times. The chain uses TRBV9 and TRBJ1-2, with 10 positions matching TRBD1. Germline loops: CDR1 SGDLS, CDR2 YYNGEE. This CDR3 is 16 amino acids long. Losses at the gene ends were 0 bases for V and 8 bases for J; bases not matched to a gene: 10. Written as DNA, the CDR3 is TGTGCCAGCAGCGTAGGTCTTGAGGACAGGGGGAACGGCTACACCTTC. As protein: CASSVGLEDRGNGYTF.

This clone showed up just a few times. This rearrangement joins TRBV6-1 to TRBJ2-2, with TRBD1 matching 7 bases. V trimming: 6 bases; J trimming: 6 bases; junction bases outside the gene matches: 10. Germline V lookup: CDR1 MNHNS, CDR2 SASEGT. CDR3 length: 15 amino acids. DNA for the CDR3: TGTGCCAGCAGGCCGACAGGGCTTGCGGCCGGGGAGCTGTTTTTT. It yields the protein CASRPTGLAAGELFF.

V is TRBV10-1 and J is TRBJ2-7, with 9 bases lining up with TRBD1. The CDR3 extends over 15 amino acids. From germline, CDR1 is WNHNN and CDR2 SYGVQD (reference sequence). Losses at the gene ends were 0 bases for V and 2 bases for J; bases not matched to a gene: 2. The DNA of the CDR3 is TGCGCCAGCAGTGAGTCGGGACAGGGCACCTACGAGCAGTACTTC. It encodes CASSESGQGTYEQYF.

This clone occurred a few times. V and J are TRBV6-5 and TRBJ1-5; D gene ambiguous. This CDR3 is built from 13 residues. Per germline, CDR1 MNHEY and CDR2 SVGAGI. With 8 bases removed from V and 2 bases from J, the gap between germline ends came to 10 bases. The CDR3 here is CASGGRGNQPQHF. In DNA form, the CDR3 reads TGTGCCAGCGGAGGGAGAGGCAATCAGCCCCAGCATTTT.

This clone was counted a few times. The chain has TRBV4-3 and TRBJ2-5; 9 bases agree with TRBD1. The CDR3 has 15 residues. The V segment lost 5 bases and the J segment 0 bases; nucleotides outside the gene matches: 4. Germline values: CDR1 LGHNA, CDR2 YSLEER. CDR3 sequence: CASSKGDRDQETQYF. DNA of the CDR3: TGCGCCAGCAGCAAAGGGGACAGGGACCAAGAGACCCAGTACTTC.

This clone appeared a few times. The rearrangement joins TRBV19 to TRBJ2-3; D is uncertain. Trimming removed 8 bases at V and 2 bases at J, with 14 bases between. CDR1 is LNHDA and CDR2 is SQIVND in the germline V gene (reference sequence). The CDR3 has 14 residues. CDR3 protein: CASRTHSPTDTQYF. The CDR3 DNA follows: TGTGCCAGTCGTACTCACTCGCCCACAGATACGCAGTATTTT.

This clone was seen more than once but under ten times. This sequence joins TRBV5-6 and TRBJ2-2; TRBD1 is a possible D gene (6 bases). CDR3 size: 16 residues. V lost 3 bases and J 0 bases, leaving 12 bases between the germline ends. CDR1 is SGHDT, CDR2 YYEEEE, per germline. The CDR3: CASSSWTAANTGELFF. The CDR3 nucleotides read TGTGCCAGCAGCTCATGGACAGCCGCGAACACCGGGGAGCTGTTTTTT.

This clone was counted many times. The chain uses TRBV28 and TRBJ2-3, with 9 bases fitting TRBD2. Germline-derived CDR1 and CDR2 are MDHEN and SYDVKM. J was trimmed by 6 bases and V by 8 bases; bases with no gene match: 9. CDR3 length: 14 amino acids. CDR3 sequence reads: CASGVAGALDTQYF. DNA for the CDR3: TGTGCCAGCGGGGTAGCGGGGGCCTTGGATACGCAGTATTTT. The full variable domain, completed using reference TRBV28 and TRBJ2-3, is DVKVTQSSRYLVKRTGEKVFLECVQDMDHENMFWYRQDPGLGLRLIYFSYDVKMKEKGDIPEGYSVSREKKERFSLILESASTNQTSMYLCASGVAGALDTQYFGPGTRLTVL.

The CDR3, as DNA: TGTGCCAGCTCACCAAACGGACAGGCTGGGGGTGAAAAACTGTTTTTT. This translates into CASSPNGQAGGEKLFF. This chain joins TRBV18 and TRBJ1-4, with TRBD1 matching over 7 bases. This CDR3 region has 16 residues. V was clipped by 2 bases and J by 7 bases; unmatched bases: 10. Germline V CDR1 and CDR2: KGHSH, LQKENI.

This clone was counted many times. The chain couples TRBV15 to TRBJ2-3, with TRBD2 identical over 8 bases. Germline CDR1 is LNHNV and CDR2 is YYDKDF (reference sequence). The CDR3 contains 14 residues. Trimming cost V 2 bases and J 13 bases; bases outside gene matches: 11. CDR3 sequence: CATSRPAGAANKYF. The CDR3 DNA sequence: TGTGCCACCAGCAGACCAGCGGGGGCCGCCAACAAGTATTTT.

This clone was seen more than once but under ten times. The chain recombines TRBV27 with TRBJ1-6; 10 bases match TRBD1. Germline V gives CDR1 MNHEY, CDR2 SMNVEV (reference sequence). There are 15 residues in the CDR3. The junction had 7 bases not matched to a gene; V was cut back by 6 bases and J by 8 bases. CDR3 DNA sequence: TGTGCCAGCAGGGCTTTCGGGACAGGGGATTCACCCCTCCACTTT. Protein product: CASRAFGTGDSPLHF.

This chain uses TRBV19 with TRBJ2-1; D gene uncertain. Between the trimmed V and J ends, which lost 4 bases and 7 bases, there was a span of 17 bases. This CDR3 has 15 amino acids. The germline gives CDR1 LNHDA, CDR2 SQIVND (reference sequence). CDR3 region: CASSTPLSWVNEQFF. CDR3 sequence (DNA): TGTGCCAGTAGTACACCACTATCGTGGGTAAATGAGCAGTTCTTC.

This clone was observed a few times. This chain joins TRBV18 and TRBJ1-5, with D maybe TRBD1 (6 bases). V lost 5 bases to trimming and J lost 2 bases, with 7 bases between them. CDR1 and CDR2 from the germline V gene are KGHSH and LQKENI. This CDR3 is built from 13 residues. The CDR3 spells CASSSGGNQPQHF. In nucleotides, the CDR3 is TGTGCCAGCTCATCAGGGGGCAATCAGCCCCAGCATTTT.

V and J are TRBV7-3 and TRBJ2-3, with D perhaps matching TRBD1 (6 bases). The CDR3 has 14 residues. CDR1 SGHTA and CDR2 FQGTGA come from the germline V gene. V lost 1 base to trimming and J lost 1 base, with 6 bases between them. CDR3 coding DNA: TGTGCCAGCAGCTTAAGACAGGGCACAGATACGCAGTATTTT. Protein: CASSLRQGTDTQYF. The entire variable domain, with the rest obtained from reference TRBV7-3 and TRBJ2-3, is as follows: GAGVSQTPSNKVTEKGKYVELRCDPISGHTALYWYRQSLGQGPEFLIYFQGTGAADDSGLPNDRFFAVRPEGSVSTLKIQRTERGDSAVYLCASSLRQGTDTQYFGPGTRLTVL.

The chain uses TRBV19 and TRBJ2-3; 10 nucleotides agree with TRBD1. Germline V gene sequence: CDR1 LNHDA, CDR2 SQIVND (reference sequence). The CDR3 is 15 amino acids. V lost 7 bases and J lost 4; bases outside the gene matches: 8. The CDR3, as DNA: TGTGCCAGTACCCGCCGGGACAGGGGCCCAGATACGCAGTATTTT. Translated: CASTRRDRGPDTQYF.

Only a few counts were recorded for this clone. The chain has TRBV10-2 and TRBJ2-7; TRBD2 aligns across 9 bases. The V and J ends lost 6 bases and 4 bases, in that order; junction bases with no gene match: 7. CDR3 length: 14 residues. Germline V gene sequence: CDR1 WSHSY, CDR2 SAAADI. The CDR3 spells CASRKAGGIYEQYF. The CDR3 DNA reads TGCGCCAGCAGGAAGGCGGGGGGGATTTACGAGCAGTACTTC.